The TCR beta chain under discussion was sequenced for a study of immune reconstitution after stem cell transplant in scleroderma (dated by TCRdb to about 2017). CDR1 and CDR2, per the germline V gene, are ENHRY and SYGVKD. The germline V and J ends show losses of 4 bases and 9 bases respectively, and no gene match explains 3 bases of the junction. From cysteine to phenylalanine, the CDR3 is 12 amino acids long. Only CDR3 DNA remains: 36 bases, in frame from the first base. Library preparation was by RT-PCR. Sequencing instrument: Illumina MiSeq. The public reads were run again by TCRdb, first through fastp at Q25 and then through MiXCR, and only productive beta chains were kept. Every entry covers one CDR3 protein and lists the most common genes and DNA from its rows. The table for this sample lists several thousand distinct CDR3 sequences; around 7.6% of them were counted only once. The ten largest clonotypes hold about 9.5% of the sample.

About this clonotype itself: It lacks a known antigen. No base quality information exists; no much larger clone differs at one position.

The specimen was collected before or after autologous hematopoietic stem cell transplantation (not recorded which). The rearrangement joined TRBV10-3 to TRBJ2-1, with 7 central nucleotides matching TRBD2. The receptor comes from a male donor with systemic sclerosis. The CDR3 corresponds to CAISGGGGEQFF. The sequenced DNA: TGTGCCATCAGTGGGGGGGGTGGTGAGCAGTTCTTC.